The rows below give T cell receptor beta chains drawn from one sample of a study of identical twins. TCRdb reanalysed the 5' RACE reads using MiXCR and keeps one entry per CDR3 protein. The sample contains approximately 670,000 distinct CDR3 sequences, approximately 6% of which appear only once. What was sequenced was naive T cells sorted from blood. These receptors originate from a young man in good health. The CDR3 runs from the conserved cysteine through the conserved F or W. A D gene is named only where the DNA matches it firmly. Rows give clone size only sometimes, using once, few, many, or a class for an expanded clone.

TRBV12-3/TRBV12-4,TRBJ2-1,many,-,CASSSQRVYNEQFF,TGTGCCAGCAGTTCTCAGCGGGTGTACAATGAGCAGTTCTTC
TRBV9,TRBJ2-2,few,-,CASSVRLAGELFF,TGTGCCAGCAGCGTCCGGCTGGCCGGGGAGCTGTTTTTT
TRBV20-1,TRBJ1-4,few,-,CSAQGGVGEKLFF,TGCAGTGCTCAAGGGGGGGTTGGTGAAAAACTGTTTTTT
TRBV24-1,TRBJ2-1,few,TRBD1,CATSDPTRDRGLWKQFF,TGTGCCACCAGTGATCCTACTCGGGACAGGGGGCTCTGGAAGCAGTTCTTC
TRBV19,TRBJ1-2,-,TRBD1,CASSVVDRAGYTF,TGTGCCAGTAGTGTGGTGGACAGGGCTGGCTACACCTTC
TRBV7-6,TRBJ2-1,many,-,CASSFRDGTNEQFF,TGTGCCAGCAGCTTTCGTGACGGGACCAATGAGCAGTTCTTC
TRBV15,TRBJ2-1,many,-,CATSNRRSYNEQFF,TGTGCCACCAGCAACCGTAGGTCCTACAATGAGCAGTTCTTC
TRBV7-9,TRBJ1-1,-,-,CASSETGTEAFF,TGTGCCAGCAGTGAGACAGGCACTGAAGCTTTCTTT
TRBV10-1,TRBJ2-5,many,-,CASSELESQETQYF,TGCGCCAGCAGTGAGTTGGAGTCCCAAGAGACCCAGTACTTC
TRBV24-1,TRBJ1-1,many,-,CATSDGQSPEAFF,TGTGCCACCAGTGACGGACAGAGCCCTGAAGCTTTCTTT
TRBV12-3/TRBV12-4,TRBJ2-3,many,-,CASSLVRSSQWVTDTQYF,TGTGCCAGCAGTTTAGTAAGGTCCTCGCAATGGGTCACAGATACGCAGTATTTT
TRBV6-1,TRBJ2-7,-,TRBD1,CASSAGDRVYEQYF,TGTGCCAGCAGTGCTGGGGACAGGGTTTACGAGCAGTACTTC
TRBV7-3,TRBJ2-3,few,TRBD2,CASSAGVLDTQYF,TGTGCCAGCTCAGCGGGAGTTTTAGATACGCAGTATTTT
TRBV6-1,TRBJ2-2,many,TRBD2,CASTSGEAYTGELFF,TGTGCCAGCACTAGCGGAGAGGCGTATACCGGGGAGCTGTTTTTT
TRBV29-1,TRBJ2-1,many,TRBD2,CSVERRGVHEQFF,TGCAGCGTTGAAAGGCGGGGGGTCCATGAGCAGTTCTTC
TRBV27,TRBJ2-7,many,-,CASSLSIMDTSYEQYF,TGTGCCAGCAGTTTATCTATTATGGACACCTCCTACGAGCAGTACTTC
TRBV19,TRBJ2-1,-,-,CASSIDRTAPRNVQFF,TGTGCCAGTAGTATAGATAGGACCGCCCCGAGGAATGTGCAGTTCTTC
TRBV5-1,TRBJ2-2,many,-,CASSWTRGNTGELFF,TGCGCCAGCAGCTGGACCAGGGGCAACACCGGGGAGCTGTTTTTT
TRBV25-1,TRBJ1-2,few,TRBD1,CASRDRENYGYTF,TGTGCCAGCAGGGACAGGGAGAATTATGGCTACACCTTC
TRBV14,TRBJ1-3,-,TRBD1,CASSAGTGSGNTIYF,TGTGCCAGCAGCGCCGGGACAGGCTCTGGAAACACCATATATTTT
TRBV30,TRBJ2-6,few,-,CAGGWSGANVLTF,TGTGCCGGGGGGTGGTCTGGGGCCAACGTCCTGACTTTC
TRBV20-1,TRBJ2-5,-,-,CSVGPGWQETHYF,TGCAGTGTCGGGCCAGGTTGGCAAGAGACCCATTACTTC
TRBV2,TRBJ2-1,many,-,CASSVLPPQNKFF,TGTGCCAGCAGTGTTTTACCACCCCAAAATAAGTTCTTC
TRBV5-1,TRBJ2-7,many,-,CASSYWDYEQYF,TGCGCCAGCAGCTACTGGGACTACGAGCAGTACTTC
TRBV6-5,TRBJ1-1,many,-,CASSYRLGAEAFF,TGTGCCAGCAGTTACCGCCTGGGGGCTGAAGCTTTCTTT
TRBV14,TRBJ1-4,few,-,CASSRGTHSNEKLFF,TGTGCCAGCAGCCGTGGGACACACTCTAATGAAAAACTGTTTTTT
TRBV4-3,TRBJ2-1,many,-,CASSQDLDAGDEQFF,TGCGCCAGCAGCCAAGATCTGGACGCTGGCGATGAGCAGTTCTTC
TRBV5-4,TRBJ1-6,few,-,CASSLDGPSSYNSPLHF,TGTGCCAGCAGTTTGGACGGCCCGAGCTCCTATAATTCACCCCTCCACTTT